These 24 T cell receptor beta chains share one sample of origin, sequenced in a study of T-cell reconstitution after alpha-beta-depleted transplantation in children. The TCRbeta library incorporated unique molecular identifiers. Using its own MiXCR run on the PCR reads, TCRdb lists one record per CDR3 protein. The repertoire holds just over 200,000 distinct CDR3 sequences, with approximately 8% as singletons. The sample consisted of PBMCs, mostly from graft donor cells, taken 360 days after TCRalphabeta/CD19-depleted stem cell transplant. All receptors derive from a male patient aged 2-15 years who had a stem cell transplant for acute myeloid leukemia, so the T cells may come from the graft donor.

The chain has TRBV18 and TRBJ2-7, with unresolved D. With 6 bases removed from V and 3 bases from J, the gap between germline ends came to 12 bases. The CDR3 has 13 residues. CDR1 is KGHSH and CDR2 is LQKENI in the germline V gene. DNA for the CDR3: TGTGCCAGCTCGCTTTCGGACGGCTACGAGCAGTACTTC. This encodes CASSLSDGYEQYF.

This clonotype was picked up a small number of times. The rearrangement uses TRBV19 and TRBJ2-1, with D maybe TRBD1 (5 bases). The CDR3 totals 14 residues. V dropped 2 bases and J dropped 3 bases, with 8 bases sitting between them. Germline V gene sequence: CDR1 LNHDA, CDR2 SQIVND (reference sequence). The CDR3 protein is CASSIRQSYNEQFF. CDR3 nucleotides: TGTGCCAGTAGTATAAGACAGAGCTACAATGAGCAGTTCTTC.

This clonotype turned up a few times. The chain is built from TRBV20-1 and TRBJ2-1, with no clear D. V was shortened by 6 bases and J by 7 bases, with 7 bases between the two germline ends. This CDR3 has 10 amino acids. The germline CDR1 and CDR2 sequences are DFQATT and SNEGSKA (reference sequence). The CDR3 nucleotides are TGCAGTGCCCATAATAATGAGCAGTTCTTC. Amino acid sequence: CSAHNNEQFF.

This clonotype showed up many times. The rearrangement links TRBV5-1 to TRBJ1-2; the D is unclear. Germline lookup yields CDR1 SGHRS and CDR2 YFSETQ. Between the trimmed V and J ends, which lost 7 bases and 0 bases, there was a span of 13 bases. The CDR3 sequence is 14 residues long. Here the CDR3 DNA reads TGCGCCAGCGCCCCCTCCGGGGCTAACTATGGCTACACCTTC. Encoded protein: CASAPSGANYGYTF.

This clonotype was seen repeatedly, ten times or more. V usage is TRBV12-3 or TRBV12-4 and J usage is TRBJ1-2; D not resolved. V was shortened by 4 bases and J by 5 bases, with 20 bases between the two germline ends. The CDR3 has 16 amino acids. CDR3 residues: CASSSGLSPIYYGYTF. The CDR3 DNA reads TGTGCCAGCAGTTCCGGGCTTTCACCAATTTATTATGGCTACACCTTC.

This clonotype came up many times. The V and J genes are TRBV10-3 and TRBJ2-5, with D hard to call. Looked up from germline, CDR1 is ENHRY and CDR2 is SYGVKD. The CDR3 totals 12 residues. V lost 4 bases, J lost 4 bases, and 7 bases lay in between. The CDR3 sequence: CAISGYGETQYF. DNA for the CDR3: TGTGCCATCAGTGGGTACGGAGAGACCCAGTACTTC.

V is TRBV7-2 and J is TRBJ2-3, with TRBD2 as a possible D gene (5 bases). The germline V gene has CDR1 SGHTA and CDR2 FQGNSA. V was cut by 9 bases and J by 6 bases, with 16 bases left in between. The CDR3 consists of 13 residues. In DNA form, the CDR3 reads TGTGCCAGTCGGCATAGCGAGGTCGATACGCAGTATTTT. As protein: CASRHSEVDTQYF.

This clonotype was seen more than once but under ten times. The chain links TRBV4-3 to TRBJ2-7, with D uncertain. CDR1 LGHNA and CDR2 YSLEER come from the germline V gene. This CDR3 is 13 amino acids long. The V end lost 0 bases, the J end lost 9 bases, and 12 bases lay between the germline ends. As DNA, the CDR3 is TGCGCCAGCAGCCAAGAGCGACCGAGTGGGCAGTACTTC. Protein: CASSQERPSGQYF.

Ten or more counts support this clonotype. The chain is built from TRBV12-3 or TRBV12-4 and TRBJ2-7; TRBD1 might be the D (6 bases). Between the trimmed V and J ends, which lost 4 bases and 4 bases, there was a span of 11 bases. This CDR3 contains 13 residues. CDR3 DNA: TGTGCCAGCAGTTGGGGGCCCGGGTACGAGCAGTACGTC. Residues: CASSWGPGYEQYV.

This clonotype was picked up a small number of times. The junction shows a germline mismatch at one end, possibly a read error. The CDR3 bases are TGTGCCATCAGCGAGTCGGAGGGCACAGATACGCAGTATTTT. Translation: CAISESEGTDTQYF. The V call is TRBV10-3, the J call TRBJ2-3; D might be TRBD2 (5 bases). Germline CDR1 ENHRY, CDR2 SYGVKD. The CDR3 runs 14 residues.

This clonotype was found many times. The chain uses TRBV12-3 or TRBV12-4 and TRBJ2-2, with D possibly matching TRBD2 (5 bases). The CDR3 is 14 residues long. V gave up 5 bases and J gave up 2 bases, with 9 bases separating them. CDR3 DNA sequence: TGTGCCAGCAGTCGGACTGAAAACACCGGGGAGCTGTTTTTT. This codes for CASSRTENTGELFF.

This clonotype came up many times. The gene calls are TRBV9 and TRBJ1-2, with no clear D. From germline, CDR1 is SGDLS and CDR2 YYNGEE. V lost 3 bases, J lost 8 bases, and 14 bases lay in between. The CDR3 runs 13 residues. The chain's CDR3 is CASSAPINVGYTF. The CDR3 bases are TGTGCCAGCAGCGCTCCGATCAATGTGGGCTACACCTTC.

This sequence joins TRBV7-2 and TRBJ2-1; TRBD2 agrees at 9 bases. V shed 4 bases, J shed 3 bases, and the junction held 7 bases outside the gene matches. The CDR3 contains 16 residues. Germline CDR1 is SGHTA and CDR2 is FQGNSA. CDR3 protein: CASSSTGTSSYNEQFF. The CDR3, as DNA: TGTGCCAGCAGCTCAACCGGGACTAGCAGCTACAATGAGCAGTTCTTC. The full variable domain, in which reference TRBV7-2 and TRBJ2-1 provide the parts outside the CDR3, is GAGVSQSPSNKVTEKGKDVELRCDPISGHTALYWYRQSLGQGLEFLIYFQGNSAPDKSGLPSDRFSAERTGGSVSTLTIQRTQQEDSAVYLCASSSTGTSSYNEQFFGPGTRLTVL.

This clonotype was observed many times. The chain carries TRBV30 and TRBJ2-4; D is perhaps TRBD1 (6 bases). The length of the CDR3 is 13 residues. Germline CDR1 and CDR2: GTSNPN and SVGIG (reference sequence). Between the trimmed V and J ends, which lost 7 bases and 4 bases, there was a span of 14 bases. CDR3 protein: CASTGTHKNIQYF. CDR3 DNA: TGTGCCTCCACCGGGACACATAAAAACATTCAGTACTTC.

This clonotype was seen many times. The chain is built from TRBV12-3 or TRBV12-4 and TRBJ2-2, with unresolved D. The ends were cut back, 7 bases at V and 9 bases at J, with 6 bases in the middle. The CDR3 spans 10 residues. As DNA, the CDR3 is TGTGCCAGCATGGCCCGGGAGCTGTTTTTT. Protein sequence: CASMARELFF.

This clonotype was observed many times. The rearrangement uses TRBV12-3 or TRBV12-4 and TRBJ2-3; the D gene could be TRBD1 or TRBD2 (5 bases each). V shed 1 base and J shed 5 bases, with 10 bases lying between them. This CDR3 is 14 amino acids long. CDR3 protein: CASSLESGRDTQYF. In DNA, the CDR3 is TGTGCCAGCAGTTTAGAGTCAGGGAGAGATACGCAGTATTTT.

The chain links TRBV21-1 to TRBJ1-2; TRBD1, the table's D call, was not compared with the DNA. TRBV21-1 is classified as a pseudogene. This CDR3 is built from 15 residues. The CDR3 DNA sequence: TGTGCCAGCAGCTGGAACTCCGGGACAGCTTATGGCTACACCTTC. This codes for CASSWNSGTAYGYTF.

The sample holds a few counts of this clonotype. One junction end disagrees with the germline gene, perhaps due to a read error. Here the CDR3 reads CCARDASGRGITGELFF. The CDR3 bases are TGCTGTGCTAGAGATGCTAGCGGGAGAGGGATCACCGGGGAGCTGTTTTTT. The rearrangement joins TRBV20-1 to TRBJ2-2; 10 bases line up with TRBD2. The germline CDR1 and CDR2 sequences are DFQATT and SNEGSKA (reference sequence). The length of the CDR3 is 17 residues.

This clonotype was picked up a small number of times. The rearrangement uses TRBV4-2 and TRBJ2-2, with no clear D. The CDR3 sequence is 13 residues long. V was shortened by 0 bases and J by 8 bases, with 7 bases between the two germline ends. CDR1 and CDR2 (germline): LGHNA, YNFKEQ. CDR3 amino acids: CASSQEAAGELFF. DNA of the CDR3: TGTGCCAGCAGCCAAGAGGCGGCAGGGGAGCTGTTTTTT.

This clonotype has at least ten counts. V is TRBV29-1 and J is TRBJ2-5; D unresolved. The CDR3 consists of 16 residues. Trimming left V 0 bases short and J 4 bases short, with 18 bases between. Germline CDR1 reads SQVTM; CDR2 reads ANQGSEA. CDR3 in DNA: TGCAGCGTTGAAGATGCGCAGTCAAGGCTGGGAGAGACCCAGTACTTC. Translation: CSVEDAQSRLGETQYF.

The CDR3 coding sequence is TGTGCCAGCAGCCAACCTCCGGGACTAGCGGGACCCCACCAATACAATGAGCAGTTCTTC. Residues: CASSQPPGLAGPHQYNEQFF. The gene calls are TRBV4-2 and TRBJ2-1; TRBD2 aligns across 13 bases. Germline V gives CDR1 LGHNA, CDR2 YNFKEQ. CDR3 size: 20 residues. Trimming cost V 2 bases and J 4 bases; bases outside gene matches: 14.

The V and J genes are TRBV28 and TRBJ2-7, with TRBD1 as a possible D gene (6 bases). The CDR3 length is 17 residues. The V end lost 3 bases, the J end lost 7 bases, and 25 bases lay between the germline ends. Germline V gene lookup returns CDR1 MDHEN and CDR2 SYDVKM. CDR3 bases: TGTGCCAGCAGTTTGGGGCCAGGGCCCCTGGGAAGGGGGGAGCAGTACTTC. Its translation is CASSLGPGPLGRGEQYF.

This clonotype has a count of ten or more. J is TRBJ2-7 and V is TRBV3-1, with D hard to call. This CDR3 is built from 15 residues. Per the germline V gene, CDR1 is LGHDT and CDR2 is YNNKEL (reference sequence). Trimming took 1 base from V and 1 from J, leaving 11 bases between them. The CDR3 loop reads CASSQVLQMSYEQYV. CDR3 coding DNA: TGTGCCAGCAGCCAAGTCTTACAGATGTCCTACGAGCAGTACGTC.

The genes are TRBV10-3 and TRBJ2-2, with D possibly TRBD1 on 5 matching bases. Germline CDR1 is ENHRY and CDR2 is SYGVKD. With 4 bases removed from V and 6 bases from J, the gap between germline ends came to 9 bases. The CDR3 is 13 residues long. The CDR3 protein is CAISAREAGELFF. The CDR3 nucleotides read TGTGCCATCAGTGCCAGGGAAGCCGGGGAGCTGTTTTTT.